This T cell receptor beta chain was recovered during a study of cytomegalovirus exposure and HLA in healthy donors. Study-level points and caveats: Some V segments, TRBV6-2 and TRBV6-3 among them, were indistinguishable and were therefore excluded. A later analysis associated under 20,000 TCR beta sequences with HLA alleles at a 0.05 false discovery rate.

Despite likely unrecorded immune exposures, the donors were nominally healthy at the time of sampling. The primer mix had 60 Vbeta and 13 Jbeta primers. Clones were sequenced by immunoSEQ multiplex PCR, and TCRdb holds only the in-frame ones, with some missing. The repertoire holds nearly 110,000 clones, with 70% to 75% as singletons. Worth noting for this clone: Its matching antigen is unknown.

V was cut by 3 bases and J by 3 bases, with 14 bases left in between. In germline, CDR1 is SGHTA, CDR2 FQGNSA. CDR3 size: 15 residues. The material sequenced was PBMCs. The chain links TRBV7-2 to TRBJ2-5, with D maybe TRBD2 (6 bases). The clonotype was recovered from a female donor in good health and CMV-seronegative. CDR3 residues: CASSLGGPIKETQYF. DNA for the CDR3: TGTGCCAGCAGCTTGGGGGGACCGATAAAAGAGACCCAGTACTTC.